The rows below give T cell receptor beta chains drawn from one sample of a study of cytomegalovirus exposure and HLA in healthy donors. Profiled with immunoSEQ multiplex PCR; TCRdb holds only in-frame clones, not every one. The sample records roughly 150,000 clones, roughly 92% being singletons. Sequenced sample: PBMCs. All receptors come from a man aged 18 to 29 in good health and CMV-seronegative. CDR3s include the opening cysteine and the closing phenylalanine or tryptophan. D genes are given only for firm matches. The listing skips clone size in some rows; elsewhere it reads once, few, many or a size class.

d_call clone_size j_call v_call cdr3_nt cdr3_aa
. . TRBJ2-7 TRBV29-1 TGCAGCGTTCAGGACAGAAGCTACGAGCAGTACTTC CSVQDRSYEQYF
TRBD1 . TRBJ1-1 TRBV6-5 TGTGCCAGCAGTCTACAGGGGTATAACACTGAAGCTTTCTTT CASSLQGYNTEAFF
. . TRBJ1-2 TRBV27 TGTGCCAGCAGTTTGGGCAGTAACTATGGCTACACCTTC CASSLGSNYGYTF
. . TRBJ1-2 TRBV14 TGTGCCAGCAGCCAAGGGGCCCGGGCGGGCTATGGCTACACCTTC CASSQGARAGYGYTF
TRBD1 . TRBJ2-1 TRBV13 TGTGCCAGCAGCTTAGAAGACAGGGCCTACAATGAGCAGTTCTTC CASSLEDRAYNEQFF
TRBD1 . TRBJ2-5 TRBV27 TGTGCCAGCAGTAGGGGGCTCGGGGAGACCCAGTACTTC CASSRGLGETQYF
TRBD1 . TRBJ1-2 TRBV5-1 TGCGCCAGCAGCTGGACACAGGGGCCAGATGGCTACACCTTC CASSWTQGPDGYTF
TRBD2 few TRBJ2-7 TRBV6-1 TGTGCCACCCTCGGGGGGGTTCGCTACGAGCAGTACTTC CATLGGVRYEQYF
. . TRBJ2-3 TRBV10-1 TGCGCCAGCAGTCCGACAGGGGACTACACAGATACGCAGTATTTT CASSPTGDYTDTQYF
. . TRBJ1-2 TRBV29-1 TGCAGCGCGGAGGGGTCCTTTAGGGGCTACACCTTC CSAEGSFRGYTF